This passage covers 18 T cell receptor beta chains from one sample sequenced in a study of memory CD4+ T cells and cytomegalovirus serostatus. The data were produced by immunoSEQ multiplex PCR, yet TCRdb's version contains in-frame clones alone and is incomplete. The repertoire holds 50,000 to 75,000 clones, approximately 85% seen once, with about 0.95% in the top ten. The sort gate was single viable CD3+CD4+CD8-CD45RO+ cells for memory CD4+ T cells. Sample: memory CD4+ T cells from blood. These receptor sequences come from an adult in good health and CMV-seronegative.

The V and J genes are TRBV7-2 and TRBJ1-1; possible D gene TRBD1, 6 bases. There are 17 residues in the CDR3. Germline CDR1 and CDR2: SGHTA and FQGNSA. V gave up 4 bases and J gave up 0 bases, with 18 bases separating them. CDR3 sequence reads: CASSSPQGGRMNTEAFF. CDR3 in DNA: TGTGCCAGCAGCTCACCACAAGGGGGGAGGATGAACACTGAAGCTTTCTTT.

The chain employs TRBV7-3 and TRBJ2-3; 15 bases agree with TRBD2. Germline V gene sequence: CDR1 SGHTA, CDR2 FQGTGA. The CDR3 loop spans 17 amino acids. V lost 5 bases to trimming and J lost 5 bases; unmatched junction nucleotides: 8. The CDR3 sequence is CASSPGPGLAGGDTQYF. In nucleotides, the CDR3 is TGTGCCAGCAGCCCAGGCCCGGGACTAGCGGGGGGAGATACGCAGTATTTT.

This clone showed up just once. This rearrangement joins TRBV2 to TRBJ2-7, with D hard to call. CDR1 is SNHLY, CDR2 FYNNEI, per germline. V was shortened by 8 bases and J by 2 bases, with 7 bases between the two germline ends. CDR3 length equals 11 residues. CDR3 in DNA: TGTGCCAGCGGTCAAACCTACGAGCAGTACTTC. It translates to CASGQTYEQYF.

The J gene is TRBJ2-5, the V gene TRBV6-6, with D hard to call. V gave up 8 bases and J gave up 2 bases, with 12 bases separating them. Per germline, CDR1 MNHNY and CDR2 SVGAGI (reference sequence). This CDR3 spans 13 amino acids. CDR3 nucleotide sequence: TGTGCCAGCGAACAAGCGAATCAAGAGACCCAGTACTTC. Residues: CASEQANQETQYF.

V usage is TRBV18 and J usage is TRBJ2-3, with 8 nucleotides matching TRBD1. CDR3 length: 15 residues. Germline trimming cut 3 bases from V and 1 base from J; bases unmatched to any gene: 3. The germline V gene has CDR1 KGHSH and CDR2 LQKENI. The CDR3 region is CASSPGTGGTDTQYF. CDR3 in DNA: TGTGCCAGCTCACCCGGGACAGGAGGCACAGATACGCAGTATTTT.

Only a few counts were recorded for this clone. CDR3: CASSPGTGDYNEQFF. DNA of the CDR3: TGCGCCAGCAGCCCCGGGACAGGGGATTACAATGAGCAGTTCTTC. V gene TRBV5-1 combines with J gene TRBJ2-1, with 10 bases fitting TRBD1. CDR1 and CDR2 (germline): SGHRS, YFSETQ. With 4 bases clipped from V and 4 bases from J, the junction kept 5 bases outside the gene matches. The CDR3 sequence is 15 residues long.

The chain has TRBV7-5 and TRBJ2-7; TRBD2 is the table's D call and was not checked against the DNA. TRBV7-5 is a listed pseudogene. CDR3 length: 17 amino acids. CDR3 nucleotide sequence: TGTGTCAGAAGCTTCGGACTAGCGGGAGAAGCCTCCTACGAGCAGTACTTC. This encodes CVRSFGLAGEASYEQYF.

This chain joins TRBV29-1 and TRBJ1-1; D is unresolved. Deletions cut 6 bases from V and 2 bases from J, with 7 bases between. The CDR3 spans 11 residues. Germline loops: CDR1 SQVTM, CDR2 ANQGSEA. The CDR3 DNA is TGCAGCGTGACACCAAACACTGAAGCTTTCTTT. This encodes CSVTPNTEAFF.

This clone has just one count. This chain connects TRBV6-6 to TRBJ2-5, with 9 bases that match TRBD2. V trimming: 6 bases; J trimming: 5 bases; junction bases outside the gene matches: 4. From germline, CDR1 is MNHNY and CDR2 SVGAGI (reference sequence). The CDR3 is 13 amino acids. CDR3 in DNA: TGTGCCAGCAGGGGCGGGGGGGGTGAGACCCAGTACTTC. As protein: CASRGGGGETQYF.

The rearrangement uses TRBV5-1 and TRBJ2-5; TRBD2 matches at 8 bases. V lost 4 bases and J lost 5; bases outside the gene matches: 16. The CDR3 has 17 residues. Germline V CDR1 and CDR2: SGHRS, YFSETQ. CDR3 residues: CASSRGSSGKLLETQYF. For the CDR3, the DNA is TGCGCCAGCAGCCGTGGAAGTAGCGGGAAGTTGTTGGAGACCCAGTACTTC.

V is TRBV5-4 and J is TRBJ1-3; 8 bases line up with TRBD1. Trimming removed 3 bases from V and 4 bases from J; junction bases left unmatched: 3. Per germline, CDR1 SGHNT and CDR2 YYREEE (reference sequence). This CDR3 region has 14 residues. The DNA for the CDR3 is TGTGCCAGCAGCTCCACAGGGGGAGGAAACACCATATATTTT. It encodes CASSSTGGGNTIYF.

CDR3 sequence (DNA): TGCGCCAGCAGCTCAACCAGCATATCGCCTCCGAGGGAGCAGTACTTC. Its translation: CASSSTSISPPREQYF. The chain is built from TRBV5-1 and TRBJ2-7; D is uncertain. This CDR3 is 16 amino acids long. Trimming pared 3 bases from V and 7 bases from J, leaving 23 bases between. Germline CDR1 reads SGHRS; CDR2 reads YFSETQ.

As concerns this clone: An end of the junction does not agree with germline; a read error may underlie this. The rearrangement uses TRBV5-1 and TRBJ1-6, with D maybe TRBD1 (5 bases). Germline V gene sequence: CDR1 SGHRS, CDR2 YFSETQ. The CDR3 spans 16 residues. CDR3 DNA sequence: TGCGCCAGCACCTTGGGGGGATCCGTGGGAAATTCACCCCTCCACTTT. Translated, it gives CASTLGGSVGNSPLHF. The full variable domain, with the rest looked up from reference TRBV5-1 and TRBJ1-6, is KAGVTQTPRYLIKTRGQQVTLSCSPISGHRSVSWYQQTPGQGLQFLFEYFSETQRNKGNFPGRFSGRQFSNSRSEMNVSTLELGDSALYLCASTLGGSVGNSPLHFGNGTRLTVT.

V usage is TRBV29-1 and J usage is TRBJ2-7; no firm D call. V was trimmed by 4 bases and J by 0 bases, leaving 7 bases between them. The CDR3 totals 12 residues. Germline CDR1 is SQVTM and CDR2 is ANQGSEA. The CDR3 DNA reads TGCAGCGTTGCTGGCAGCTCCTACGAGCAGTACTTC. Its protein product is CSVAGSSYEQYF.

This sequence joins TRBV18 and TRBJ2-2, with a possible D match to TRBD2 (6 bases). With 3 bases removed from V and 1 base from J, the gap between germline ends came to 12 bases. This CDR3 contains 16 residues. Germline V CDR1 and CDR2: KGHSH, LQKENI. The CDR3 is CASSPSGGWNTGELFF. CDR3 in DNA: TGTGCCAGCTCACCCTCCGGGGGATGGAACACCGGGGAGCTGTTTTTT.

The rearrangement joins TRBV4-1 to TRBJ2-7; D is perhaps TRBD2 (6 bases). The CDR3 has 17 amino acids. The V gene's germline CDR1 is MGHRA and CDR2 YSYEKL. Trimming removed 0 bases at V and 5 bases at J, with 20 bases between. The CDR3 is CASSQETVAGRAHEQYF. The CDR3 DNA follows: TGCGCCAGCAGCCAAGAGACGGTGGCGGGAAGAGCCCACGAGCAGTACTTC.

The gene calls are TRBV6-5 and TRBJ2-7; 7 bases are shared with TRBD2. The V gene end was trimmed by 4 bases and the J gene end by 3 bases; junction bases not matched to a gene: 6. The germline V gene encodes CDR1 MNHEY and CDR2 SVGAGI. This CDR3 has 14 amino acids. CDR3 in DNA: TGTGCCAGCAGTTCTTGGGGGGGGAGCTACGAGCAGTACTTC. Encoded protein: CASSSWGGSYEQYF.

The chain carries TRBV4-1 and TRBJ2-1, with D perhaps matching TRBD1 (5 bases). Trimming took 0 bases from V and 4 from J, leaving 13 bases between them. The CDR3 sequence is 16 residues long. From germline, CDR1 is MGHRA and CDR2 YSYEKL. Here the CDR3 reads CASSQEVGADYNEQFF. In DNA, the CDR3 is TGCGCCAGCAGCCAAGAAGTAGGGGCTGATTACAATGAGCAGTTCTTC.